The 10 T cell receptor beta chains below were found in one sample sequenced in a study of blood T cell repertoires in COVID-19. Only in-frame clones appear in the TCRdb table, and some are missing; sequencing was by immunoSEQ multiplex PCR. Of some 220,000 clones in the sample, about 93% are singletons; the top ten hold 0.8% to 0.95%. Sequenced input: peripheral blood. These receptors all come from a man under 40 with COVID-19, enrolled during active disease.

J is TRBJ1-4 and V is TRBV20-1; possible D gene TRBD1, 5 bases. With 3 bases removed from V and 8 bases from J, the gap between germline ends came to 10 bases. The CDR3 has 12 residues. The germline gives CDR1 DFQATT, CDR2 SNEGSKA (reference sequence). The CDR3 bases are TGCAGTGCTAGTGGGCAGGGAGAAAAACTGTTTTTT. Protein sequence: CSASGQGEKLFF.

The chain couples TRBV11-1 to TRBJ2-5, with D maybe TRBD1 (6 bases). The germline gives CDR1 SGHAT, CDR2 FQDESV (reference sequence). The V end was cut by 6 bases, the J end by 5 bases, with 13 bases between. This CDR3 spans 13 amino acids. The CDR3 DNA reads TGTGCCAGCAGACAGGGATGGGGGGAGACCCAGTACTTC. Residues: CASRQGWGETQYF.

This chain joins TRBV6-5 and TRBJ2-3; no definite D call. Per the germline V gene, CDR1 is MNHEY and CDR2 is SVGAGI. CDR3 length: 14 residues. V was shortened by 3 bases and J by 2 bases, with 9 bases between the two germline ends. The CDR3 region is CASSYRASTDTQYF. The CDR3 nucleotides are TGTGCCAGCAGTTATCGAGCTTCCACAGATACGCAGTATTTT.

The rearrangement joins TRBV5-1 to TRBJ1-2; D uncertain. The CDR3 has 13 amino acids. V was pared by 4 bases and J by 2 bases, with 9 bases between. CDR1 is SGHRS, CDR2 YFSETQ, per germline. CDR3 region: CASSPDGNYGYTF. In DNA, the CDR3 is TGCGCCAGCAGCCCTGACGGGAACTATGGCTACACCTTC. The full variable domain, completed using reference TRBV5-1 and TRBJ1-2, is KAGVTQTPRYLIKTRGQQVTLSCSPISGHRSVSWYQQTPGQGLQFLFEYFSETQRNKGNFPGRFSGRQFSNSRSEMNVSTLELGDSALYLCASSPDGNYGYTFGSGTRLTVV.

This chain joins TRBV24-1 and TRBJ2-7, with D possibly TRBD1 on 6 matching bases. The CDR3 is 14 amino acids. V was shortened by 4 bases and J by 2 bases, with 11 bases between the two germline ends. The V gene's germline CDR1 is KGHDR and CDR2 SFDVKD. CDR3 sequence reads: CATSDPTGTYEQYF. For the CDR3, the DNA is TGTGCCACCAGTGACCCGACAGGAACCTACGAGCAGTACTTC.

This chain links TRBV28 with TRBJ1-3; the D is unclear. Trimming cost V 6 bases and J 1 base, with 16 bases left between them. The CDR3 length is 16 residues. From germline, CDR1 is MDHEN and CDR2 SYDVKM. For the CDR3, the DNA is TGTGCCAGCAGCTCCCCCGGAGGTCCATCTGGAAACACCATATATTTT. Translated, it gives CASSSPGGPSGNTIYF.

The genes are TRBV6-5 and TRBJ2-1; 7 positions agree with TRBD1. The ends lost 6 bases at V and 2 bases at J; junction bases unmatched: 7. Germline V CDR1 and CDR2: MNHEY, SVGAGI. The CDR3 sequence is 15 residues long. The CDR3 DNA follows: TGTGCCAGCAGGTCGTCCGGGACAGCCTACAATGAGCAGTTCTTC. Translated: CASRSSGTAYNEQFF.

The chain combines TRBV6-5 with TRBJ1-2; TRBD1 might be the D (5 bases). Germline-derived CDR1 and CDR2 are MNHEY and SVGAGI. Trimming left V 6 bases short and J 4 bases short, with 15 bases between. The CDR3 is made up of 14 amino acids. The CDR3: CASRNRTQIYGYTF. DNA for the CDR3: TGTGCCAGCAGGAACAGGACCCAAATCTATGGCTACACCTTC.

The genes are TRBV10-3 and TRBJ2-7; 13 nucleotides align to TRBD2. Germline CDR1 ENHRY, CDR2 SYGVKD. The CDR3 has 14 amino acids. V was clipped by 6 bases and J by 4 bases; unmatched bases: 3. Here the CDR3 reads CAIRTSGGRYEQYF. CDR3 sequence (DNA): TGTGCCATCAGGACTAGCGGGGGGAGGTACGAGCAGTACTTC.

The chain uses TRBV19 and TRBJ1-2, with TRBD1 matching 10 bases. After removal of 3 bases from V and 4 bases from J, the junction contained 5 bases not matched to a gene. The CDR3 spans 15 residues. From germline, CDR1 is LNHDA and CDR2 SQIVND (reference sequence). The CDR3 bases are TGTGCCAGTAGTATTAAAAGGACAGGGGGCTATGGCTACACCTTC. Its translation is CASSIKRTGGYGYTF. Full variable domain (missing parts from reference TRBV19 and TRBJ1-2): DGGITQSPKYLFRKEGQNVTLSCEQNLNHDAMYWYRQDPGQGLRLIYYSQIVNDFQKGDIAEGYSVSREKKESFPLTVTSAQKNPTAFYLCASSIKRTGGYGYTFGSGTRLTVV.